The rows below give T cell receptor beta chains drawn from one sample of a study of low-dose radiotherapy and immunotherapy resistance in tumors. In TCRdb, the reads were re-called with MiXCR into one record per CDR3 protein. The sample contains about 60,000 distinct CDR3 sequences, about 25% of which appear only once. Sequencing used PBMCs, obtained after low-dose radiotherapy plus immunotherapy. The receptors shown here come from a male donor with prostate cancer. The CDR3 runs from the conserved cysteine through the conserved F or W. D genes are given only for firm matches. Size is stated for part of the rows, as once, few or many counts, or as a class when the clone is expanded.

V	J	D	size	CDR3	DNA
TRBV30	TRBJ1-1	NA	many	CAWCGAGLNTEAFF	TGTGCCTGGTGCGGGGCTGGGTTGAACACTGAAGCTTTCTTT
TRBV3-1	TRBJ1-1	NA	many	CASSPSRGLITEAFF	TGTGCCAGCAGCCCAAGCAGGGGTTTGATCACTGAAGCTTTCTTT
TRBV28	TRBJ2-7	NA	NA	CASSLFSISYEQYF	TGTGCCAGCAGTTTATTCAGCATTTCCTACGAGCAGTACTTC
TRBV7-8	TRBJ2-1	TRBD2	many	CASSLDVTGGVQFF	TGTGCCAGCAGCTTAGATGTGACGGGAGGCGTGCAGTTCTTC
TRBV19	TRBJ2-1	TRBD2	many	CASTIGGRAYNEQFF	TGTGCCAGTACCATCGGCGGGAGGGCCTACAATGAGCAGTTCTTC
TRBV28	TRBJ1-3	NA	NA	CATTDSILSGNTIYF	TGTGCCACGACGGACAGCATCCTCTCTGGAAACACCATATATTTT
TRBV6-6	TRBJ1-5	NA	many	CASSYSPQPQHF	TGTGCCAGCAGTTACTCCCCTCAGCCCCAGCATTTT
TRBV28	TRBJ2-1	TRBD2	many	CASSAASSGGAFEQFF	TGTGCCAGCAGTGCCGCTAGTAGCGGGGGGGCCTTTGAGCAGTTCTTC
TRBV28	TRBJ1-1	TRBD1	many	CASSEGGQSLNGAFF	TGTGCCAGCAGTGAAGGGGGACAGAGCCTGAACGGGGCTTTCTTT
TRBV5-4	TRBJ2-5	TRBD2	once	CASSWGLAGSPETQYF	TGTGCCAGCAGCTGGGGACTAGCGGGGTCCCCAGAGACCCAGTACTTC
TRBV20-1	TRBJ1-1	NA	NA	CSATPGATEAFF	TGCAGTGCTACTCCAGGTGCTACTGAAGCTTTCTTT
TRBV6-2/TRBV6-3	TRBJ1-1	TRBD1	many	CASRQDRGTAMNTEAFF	TGTGCCAGCAGACAAGACAGGGGAACGGCGATGAACACTGAAGCTTTCTTT
TRBV28	TRBJ1-6	NA	many	CASSFPGRQASPLHF	TGTGCCAGCAGTTTCCCCGGGCGACAGGCTTCACCCCTCCACTTT
TRBV28	TRBJ2-5	NA	NA	CASSLSTALGETQYF	TGTGCCAGCAGTTTATCGACAGCCCTGGGGGAGACCCAGTACTTC
TRBV27	TRBJ2-5	TRBD1	few	CASGLTGNQETQYF	TGTGCCAGCGGCTTGACAGGGAACCAAGAGACCCAGTACTTC
TRBV5-4	TRBJ1-5	NA	NA	CASSLELREPQHF	TGTGCCAGCAGCTTGGAACTCCGGGAGCCCCAGCATTTT
TRBV7-9	TRBJ1-4	NA	NA	CASSLEAPPRGVEKLFF	TGTGCCAGCAGCTTAGAGGCCCCCCCCAGGGGAGTCGAAAAACTGTTTTTT
TRBV6-1	TRBJ2-2	NA	many	CASSRAGGELFF	TGTGCCAGCAGCCGCGCGGGCGGGGAGCTGTTTTTT
TRBV3-1	TRBJ2-1	TRBD2	few	CASSRWTSGGDEQFF	TGTGCCAGCAGCCGCTGGACTAGCGGGGGTGATGAGCAGTTCTTC
TRBV6-2/TRBV6-3	TRBJ2-6	NA	many	CAGAGPGANVLTF	TGTGCTGGAGCTGGGCCTGGGGCCAACGTCCTGACTTTC
TRBV9	TRBJ2-2	TRBD2	many	CASSPLSGGAANTGELFF	TGTGCCAGCAGCCCCCTCTCCGGGGGGGCGGCGAACACCGGGGAGCTGTTTTTT
TRBV7-2	TRBJ1-5	TRBD1	many	CASSLRQGQPQHF	TGTGCCAGCAGCCTTCGACAGGGTCAGCCCCAGCATTTT
TRBV7-3	TRBJ2-1	TRBD2	NA	CASREGQASGGVEQFF	TGTGCCAGCAGGGAAGGGCAGGCTAGCGGGGGAGTTGAGCAGTTCTTC
TRBV10-3	TRBJ1-5	TRBD1	medium-sized	CAISERRTGAEQPQHF	TGTGCCATCAGTGAACGGCGGACAGGGGCAGAACAGCCCCAGCATTTT
TRBV18	TRBJ2-6	NA	NA	CASSGAGVLLSGANVLTF	TGTGCCAGCTCAGGCGCAGGGGTCCTCCTCTCTGGGGCCAACGTCCTGACTTTC
TRBV2	TRBJ2-3	NA	few	CASSEYPYGTQYF	TGTGCCAGCAGTGAATACCCGTATGGTACGCAGTATTTT
TRBV2	TRBJ1-5	NA	many	CASSGGRRGGGPQHF	TGTGCCAGCAGTGGGGGTCGACGGGGAGGTGGGCCCCAGCATTTT
TRBV5-1	TRBJ2-1	TRBD1	many	CASSFDPGQGTNEQFF	TGCGCCAGCAGCTTTGATCCGGGACAGGGTACTAATGAGCAGTTCTTC
TRBV12-3/TRBV12-4	TRBJ2-7	NA	many	CASSSPGIYEQYF	TGTGCCAGCAGTTCTCCAGGTATCTACGAGCAGTACTTC
TRBV3-1	TRBJ2-7	NA	few	CASSQVTSYEQYF	TGTGCCAGCAGCCAAGTTACCTCCTACGAGCAGTACTTC
TRBV4-1	TRBJ1-5	TRBD1	many	CASSQETGRGPQHF	TGCGCCAGCAGCCAAGAGACAGGGCGCGGGCCCCAGCATTTT
TRBV6-2/TRBV6-3	TRBJ2-1	TRBD2	many	CASSYSGGRIYNEQFF	TGTGCCAGCAGTTACTCGGGCGGGAGGATATACAATGAGCAGTTCTTC
TRBV21-1	TRBJ2-7	NA	many	CASSKGTSWHEQYF	TGTGCCAGCAGCAAAGGGACTAGCTGGCACGAGCAGTACTTC
TRBV12-3/TRBV12-4	TRBJ2-3	NA	many	CASSFGLPTDTQYF	TGTGCCAGCAGTTTCGGTTTACCCACAGATACGCAGTATTTT
TRBV11-2	TRBJ2-7	TRBD1	many	CASSYTRDRVAEQYF	TGTGCCAGCAGCTATACCCGGGACAGGGTGGCCGAGCAGTACTTC
TRBV23-1	TRBJ2-1	NA	few	CASSQSDADEQFF	TGCGCCAGCAGTCAATCGGACGCGGATGAGCAGTTCTTC
TRBV28	TRBJ2-5	NA	many	CASSSGLRQETQYF	TGTGCCAGCAGTTCAGGACTACGTCAAGAGACCCAGTACTTC
TRBV19	TRBJ2-5	NA	many	CASSSIQETQYF	TGTGCCAGTAGTTCCATTCAAGAGACCCAGTACTTC
TRBV5-1	TRBJ2-2	NA	NA	CASSPTGFTGELFF	TGCGCCAGCAGTCCTACAGGGTTCACCGGGGAGCTGTTTTTT
TRBV5-1	TRBJ2-1	TRBD2	NA	CASRFPGGYHEQFF	TGCGCCAGCAGATTTCCGGGAGGTTACCATGAGCAGTTCTTC
TRBV29-1	TRBJ2-7	TRBD2	NA	CSVYTGTTYEQYF	TGCAGCGTTTACACCGGGACTACTTACGAGCAGTACTTC
TRBV12-3/TRBV12-4	TRBJ2-1	TRBD1	many	CASSPGTGVHNEQFF	TGTGCCAGCAGCCCCGGGACAGGGGTCCACAATGAGCAGTTCTTC
TRBV29-1	TRBJ2-2	TRBD1	many	CSVEDRAYTGELFF	TGCAGCGTTGAGGACAGGGCCTACACCGGGGAGCTGTTTTTT
TRBV6-1	TRBJ1-5	NA	once	CASSEFGVGFSNQPQHF	TGTGCCAGCAGTGAATTCGGGGTGGGTTTTAGCAATCAGCCCCAGCATTTT
TRBV4-1	TRBJ2-1	NA	many	CASSPRQGGGVDEQFF	TGCGCCAGCAGCCCTCGACAAGGGGGAGGAGTCGATGAGCAGTTCTTC
TRBV6-5	TRBJ2-2	NA	many	CASRTFTGELFF	TGTGCCAGCAGGACTTTCACCGGGGAGCTGTTTTTT
TRBV29-1	TRBJ1-1	NA	many	CSVGAGSLNTEAFF	TGCAGCGTTGGCGCAGGGAGCCTGAACACTGAAGCTTTCTTT
TRBV30	TRBJ2-5	TRBD1	many	CAWSRDRVETQYF	TGTGCCTGGAGCCGGGACAGGGTAGAGACCCAGTACTTC
TRBV18	TRBJ1-1	NA	many	CASSQGQNTEAFF	TGTGCCAGCTCTCAGGGACAGAACACTGAAGCTTTCTTT
TRBV29-1	TRBJ2-7	NA	many	CSVGGGEGAYEQYF	TGCAGCGTTGGTGGGGGAGAAGGGGCCTACGAGCAGTACTTC
TRBV5-1	TRBJ2-2	NA	NA	CASSLAPRDTGELFFF	NA
TRBV15	TRBJ2-3	TRBD2	many	CATSRDLAGGPDTQYF	TGTGCCACCAGCAGAGATCTAGCGGGGGGCCCAGATACGCAGTATTTT